Below are 26 T cell receptor beta chains sequenced from a single sample in a study of post-analysis software for immune sequencing data. Their target antigens are unknown. Study outcomes and limitations: Elevated frequency relative to controls characterized about 5 TRBV segments in patients, TRBV5-6, TRBV5-1 and TRBV20-1 among them.

Carried by the TCR beta cDNA libraries were unique molecular identifiers. TCRdb redid the calling of the PCR reads with MiXCR, one entry per CDR3 protein. The table records 820,000 or so distinct CDR3 sequences, approximately 50% of them present only once. Sequenced input: blood. Source of these receptors: a girl aged 5-17 years with multiple sclerosis.

The V call is TRBV20-1, the J call TRBJ2-7; 8 nucleotides agree with TRBD2. This CDR3 spans 14 amino acids. V gave up 4 bases and J gave up 7 bases; unmatched junction bases: 12. Germline V lookup: CDR1 DFQATT, CDR2 SNEGSKA (reference sequence). The CDR3 DNA reads TGCAGTGCTACGGGACTAGGAGCCTCGTGGGAGCAGTACTTC. Translated: CSATGLGASWEQYF.

The chain is built from TRBV2 and TRBJ1-2, with D maybe TRBD1 (5 bases). V lost 5 bases and J 5 bases, leaving 9 bases between the germline ends. Germline values: CDR1 SNHLY, CDR2 FYNNEI. CDR3 size: 12 residues. CDR3 nucleotides: TGTGCCAGCAGTCAGACAGCGTATGGCTACACCTTC. As protein: CASSQTAYGYTF.

This clonotype was picked up a small number of times. This chain joins TRBV29-1 and TRBJ1-5; 10 positions agree with TRBD1. The CDR3 has 16 residues. V gave up 4 bases and J gave up 0 bases; unmatched junction bases: 6. Germline lookup yields CDR1 SQVTM and CDR2 ANQGSEA. The CDR3 nucleotides read TGCAGCGTTGCGGGACAGGGGCCGAATAGCAATCAGCCCCAGCATTTT. Protein sequence: CSVAGQGPNSNQPQHF.

This clonotype turned up a few times. The J gene is TRBJ2-1, the V gene TRBV24-1; 11 nucleotides align to TRBD2. The CDR3 is made up of 18 amino acids. In germline, CDR1 is KGHDR, CDR2 SFDVKD. The V segment lost 5 bases and the J segment 7 bases; nucleotides outside the gene matches: 15. CDR3 nucleotide sequence: TGTGCCACCAGTGGAGCCAGGAGCCTAGCGGGAGGAGGGAATGAGCAGTTCTTC. It is translated as CATSGARSLAGGGNEQFF.

This clonotype was seen a single time. At one of its ends the junction is not consistent with the germline gene, which may arise from a read error. The chain uses TRBV5-1 and TRBJ2-5; 8 nucleotides agree with TRBD1. The J call may be incorrect, as the DNA end agrees better with TRBJ2-7. CDR1 is SGHRS and CDR2 is YFSETQ in the germline V gene. The CDR3 consists of 15 residues. CDR3: CAGSLRTGGFHEQYF. CDR3 nucleotides: TGCGCCGGCAGCTTGCGTACAGGGGGGTTCCACGAGCAGTACTTC.

This clonotype was recorded a few times. The junction shows a germline mismatch at one end, possibly a read error. The chain combines TRBV5-1 with TRBJ1-3; no reliable D call. The CDR3 extends over 16 amino acids. CDR1 is SGHRS, CDR2 YFSETQ, per germline. Here the CDR3 DNA reads TGCGCCGGCAGCACCTCTGGTTCCACGGCTGGAAACACCATATATTTT. As protein: CAGSTSGSTAGNTIYF.

This clonotype was seen only a few times. The rearrangement links TRBV2 to TRBJ2-3; 8 bases are a match to TRBD1. Per the germline V gene, CDR1 is SNHLY and CDR2 is FYNNEI. This CDR3 spans 14 amino acids. J lost 2 bases, V lost 9 bases, and 7 bases had no gene match. The CDR3 DNA is TGTGCCAGGCCGGGACAGGAATACACAGATACGCAGTATTTT. This sequence encodes CARPGQEYTDTQYF.

This clonotype has more than one count but fewer than ten. The chain links TRBV29-1 to TRBJ2-7; D gene ambiguous. Trimming took off 6 bases at V and 2 bases at J, with 17 bases between the two ends. Per the germline V gene, CDR1 is SQVTM and CDR2 is ANQGSEA. This CDR3 is built from 14 residues. CDR3 sequence reads: CSVIRGVGPYEQYF. The CDR3 bases are TGCAGCGTGATCCGTGGGGTGGGCCCCTACGAGCAGTACTTC.

The chain couples TRBV5-1 to TRBJ1-2, with D perhaps TRBD1 (6 bases). This CDR3 is 13 amino acids long. V dropped 4 bases and J dropped 6 bases, with 13 bases sitting between them. CDR1 SGHRS and CDR2 YFSETQ come from the germline V gene. CDR3 residues: CASSTGTFDGYTF. The CDR3 nucleotides read TGCGCCAGCAGCACCGGGACATTCGATGGCTACACCTTC.

The chain couples TRBV7-9 to TRBJ2-7; TRBD2 agrees at 9 bases. CDR3 length: 17 amino acids. V was pared by 3 bases and J by 3 bases, with 12 bases of the junction left unmatched. Germline-derived CDR1 and CDR2 are SEHNR and FQNEAQ (reference sequence). The CDR3 DNA reads TGTGCCAGCAGCTTTCCCGGAGTCGGGACTAGCCTCTACGAGCAGTACTTC. Its protein product is CASSFPGVGTSLYEQYF.

This clonotype was counted a single time. The chain carries TRBV10-2 and TRBJ2-2; D remains ambiguous. V was trimmed by 6 bases and J by 6 bases, leaving 14 bases between them. Germline V lookup: CDR1 WSHSY, CDR2 SAAADI. The CDR3 loop spans 14 amino acids. The CDR3 DNA follows: TGCGCCAGCAGCCCCCTCCTCAAGGCCGGGGAGCTGTTTTTT. It codes for CASSPLLKAGELFF.

J is TRBJ1-1 and V is TRBV29-1, with D perhaps matching TRBD1 (5 bases). This CDR3 has 13 amino acids. V was cut by 4 bases and J by 0 bases, with 9 bases left in between. Germline values: CDR1 SQVTM, CDR2 ANQGSEA. The CDR3: CSVVSGLNTEAFF. The CDR3 DNA sequence: TGCAGCGTTGTTTCAGGGTTGAACACTGAAGCTTTCTTT.

This rearrangement joins TRBV20-1 to TRBJ2-7; TRBD2 might be the D (6 bases). Germline CDR1 is DFQATT and CDR2 is SNEGSKA (reference sequence). The V and J ends lost 3 bases and 2 bases respectively, with 11 bases between them. This CDR3 is built from 13 residues. CDR3 region: CSARRDPAYEQYF. DNA for the CDR3: TGCAGTGCTAGGCGGGACCCGGCCTACGAGCAGTACTTC.

This chain joins TRBV6-1 and TRBJ2-3, with D possibly being TRBD2 (6 bases). Deletions cut 7 bases from V and 1 base from J, with 9 bases between. CDR3 length equals 13 residues. Germline lookup yields CDR1 MNHNS and CDR2 SASEGT. CDR3 amino acids: CASKERGTDTQYF. CDR3 coding DNA: TGTGCCAGCAAGGAGCGGGGCACAGATACGCAGTATTTT.

The chain links TRBV5-1 to TRBJ1-1; a possible D gene is TRBD1 (5 bases). CDR1 and CDR2 from the germline V gene are SGHRS and YFSETQ. Trimming pared 4 bases from V and 2 bases from J, leaving 21 bases between. The CDR3 loop spans 17 amino acids. This chain's CDR3 is CASSLFRGPSQNTEAFF. The CDR3 nucleotides read TGCGCCAGCAGCCTGTTTAGGGGCCCCTCCCAAAACACTGAAGCTTTCTTT.

This clonotype showed up just once. V and J are TRBV7-2 and TRBJ2-1; D perhaps matches TRBD2 (7 bases). V gave up 1 base and J gave up 6 bases, with 13 bases separating them. Germline V CDR1 and CDR2: SGHTA, FQGNSA. This CDR3 spans 15 amino acids. CDR3 DNA: TGTGCCAGCAGCTTAGACGTAGGGGGGGCCAATGAGCAGTTCTTC. Its protein is CASSLDVGGANEQFF.

The J gene is TRBJ2-1, the V gene TRBV11-2, with D uncertain. Between the trimmed V and J ends, which lost 1 base and 7 bases, there was a span of 8 bases. The CDR3 sequence is 13 residues long. In germline, CDR1 is SGHAT, CDR2 FQNNGV. The CDR3: CASSLALENEQFF. CDR3 in DNA: TGTGCCAGCAGCTTAGCTCTCGAGAATGAGCAGTTCTTC.

The gene calls are TRBV12-3 or TRBV12-4 and TRBJ2-1, with 12 positions matching TRBD1. The CDR3 has 20 amino acids. V shed 6 bases and J 8 bases; nucleotides not matched to a gene: 23. CDR3 DNA: TGTGCCAGCAGGCCTTACCTTCGGGACAGGGGGCGGTTACCCCCAGATGAGCAGTTCTTC. The encoded protein is CASRPYLRDRGRLPPDEQFF.

CDR3 protein: CSARGQGGGPNTEAFF. The CDR3 DNA follows: TGCAGTGCTAGGGGACAGGGAGGAGGGCCGAACACTGAAGCTTTCTTT. The chain joins TRBV20-1 to TRBJ1-1; 9 bases line up with TRBD1. This CDR3 is 16 amino acids long. V gave up 3 bases and J gave up 1 base; unmatched junction bases: 9. Germline loops: CDR1 DFQATT, CDR2 SNEGSKA (reference sequence).

The chain has TRBV2 and TRBJ2-1, with a tentative D call TRBD2 (5 bases). Trimming took 6 bases from V and 10 from J, leaving 10 bases between them. This CDR3 contains 11 residues. Germline-derived CDR1 and CDR2 are SNHLY and FYNNEI. The CDR3 DNA sequence: TGTGCCAGCAGGCAGTGGGAGGAGCAGTTCTTC. Its translation: CASRQWEEQFF. The variable domain in full, completed from reference TRBV2 and TRBJ2-1, reads EPEVTQTPSHQVTQMGQEVILRCVPISNHLYFYWYRQILGQKVEFLVSFYNNEISEKSEIFDDQFSVERPDGSNFTLKIRSTKLEDSAMYFCASRQWEEQFFGPGTRLTVL.

This chain uses TRBV20-1 with TRBJ2-3; D uncertain. The V end was cut by 3 bases, the J end by 4 bases, with 8 bases between. The CDR3 spans 12 residues. Germline CDR1 reads DFQATT; CDR2 reads SNEGSKA (reference sequence). The CDR3 loop reads CSARVVADTQYF. CDR3 bases: TGCAGTGCTAGGGTCGTCGCAGATACGCAGTATTTT.

The chain has TRBV5-1 and TRBJ1-2; tentative D call: TRBD1 (5 bases). CDR3 length: 16 amino acids. Trimming took 0 bases from V and 3 from J, leaving 15 bases between them. Germline CDR1 reads SGHRS; CDR2 reads YFSETQ. As DNA, the CDR3 is TGCGCCAGCAGCTTGGCCCAGGGTCCCGGGCACTATGGCTACACCTTC. It yields the protein CASSLAQGPGHYGYTF.

V usage is TRBV12-3 or TRBV12-4 and J usage is TRBJ2-3; 7 nucleotides match TRBD2. The CDR3 totals 16 residues. The V gene end was trimmed by 5 bases and the J gene end by 6 bases; junction bases not matched to a gene: 14. In DNA, the CDR3 is TGTGCCAGCAGTGGACACGTCCTAGCGGCGGTGGATACGCAGTATTTT. Translating it yields CASSGHVLAAVDTQYF.

The chain uses TRBV21-1 and TRBJ2-1; the table assigns TRBD2, which was not confirmed against the DNA. TRBV21-1 counts as a pseudogene. This CDR3 region has 15 residues. The CDR3 is CASGRDFLPYNEQFF. The CDR3 nucleotides are TGTGCCAGCGGGAGGGACTTCCTTCCCTACAATGAGCAGTTCTTC.

This rearrangement joins TRBV5-1 to TRBJ2-7; TRBD2 aligns across 8 bases. V trimming: 8 bases; J trimming: 1 base; junction bases outside the gene matches: 8. Germline-derived CDR1 and CDR2 are SGHRS and YFSETQ. This CDR3 contains 14 residues. CDR3: CASCERGTSYEQYF. The CDR3 nucleotides are TGCGCCAGTTGCGAGCGGGGGACTTCCTACGAGCAGTACTTC.

The chain couples TRBV3-1 to TRBJ1-2; TRBD1 matches at 8 bases. Losses at the gene ends were 1 base for V and 7 bases for J; bases not matched to a gene: 5. The germline V gene has CDR1 LGHDT and CDR2 YNNKEL (reference sequence). The CDR3 is 14 amino acids. The CDR3 sequence: CASSQGSRGLGYTF. The CDR3 DNA reads TGTGCCAGCAGCCAAGGCAGCAGGGGGCTTGGCTACACCTTC.